These 9 T cell receptor beta chains originate from one sample sequenced in a study of a mutant IDH1 vaccine in newly diagnosed glioma. For these TCRs, the target antigens are not known. The time point: week 35, safety follow-up. Vaccine doses each comprised 300 ug of mutant IDH1 20-mer peptide, with topical imiquimod. Sequencing was performed with immunoSEQ multiplex PCR; in TCRdb, only in-frame clones are kept and a portion is missing. This table has fewer than 35,000 clones, about 80% appearing once. The source material was PBMCs, sampled from a glioma patient whose treatment included an IDH1 peptide vaccine. Receptor source: a woman between 40 and 55 years old with glioma.

This clone showed up just a few times. The chain couples TRBV6-5 to TRBJ1-5; no definite D call. V was trimmed by 6 bases and J by 1 base, leaving 7 bases between them. Germline CDR1 is MNHEY and CDR2 is SVGAGI. This CDR3 has 13 amino acids. For the CDR3, the DNA is TGTGCCAGCAGACACGGGAGCAATCAGCCCCAGCATTTT. Its protein is CASRHGSNQPQHF.

This clone came up a few times. CDR3: CASSLGQGYTEAFF. Here the CDR3 DNA reads TGTGCCAGCAGTTTGGGGCAGGGGTACACTGAAGCTTTCTTT. The chain joins TRBV27 to TRBJ1-1, with D tentatively TRBD1 (6 bases). Trimming shortened V by 3 bases and J by 3 bases, and 11 bases separated the two germline ends. The germline CDR1 and CDR2 sequences are MNHEY and SMNVEV (reference sequence). The CDR3 is made up of 14 amino acids.

This chain connects TRBV2 to TRBJ1-2, with a possible D match to TRBD1 (5 bases). The V and J ends lost 6 bases and 4 bases respectively, with 21 bases between them. The CDR3 contains 16 residues. The germline CDR1 and CDR2 sequences are SNHLY and FYNNEI. The CDR3 DNA reads TGTGCCAGCAGACACACTTGGCGGGAGCAGGGCTATGGCTACACCTTC. It is translated as CASRHTWREQGYGYTF. Looking up the rest from reference TRBV2 and TRBJ1-2 gives the full variable domain: EPEVTQTPSHQVTQMGQEVILRCVPISNHLYFYWYRQILGQKVEFLVSFYNNEISEKSEIFDDQFSVERPDGSNFTLKIRSTKLEDSAMYFCASRHTWREQGYGYTFGSGTRLTVV.

The gene calls are TRBV7-2 and TRBJ2-1; D unclear. Germline V gene data show CDR1 as SGHTA and CDR2 as FQGNSA. The CDR3 runs 15 residues. The V and J ends lost 1 base and 4 bases respectively, with 11 bases between them. The CDR3 DNA reads TGTGCCAGCAGCTTAGTGAGGCAGTCTTACAATGAGCAGTTCTTC. It translates to CASSLVRQSYNEQFF.

The rearrangement joins TRBV5-1 to TRBJ1-1; no reliable D call. The CDR3 is 14 residues long. From germline, CDR1 is SGHRS and CDR2 YFSETQ. With 4 bases removed from V and 5 bases from J, the gap between germline ends came to 15 bases. This CDR3 reads CASSLDVLGTEAFF. The CDR3 DNA sequence: TGCGCCAGCAGCCTCGACGTCCTGGGGACTGAAGCTTTCTTT. The full variable domain, with the rest looked up from reference TRBV5-1 and TRBJ1-1, is KAGVTQTPRYLIKTRGQQVTLSCSPISGHRSVSWYQQTPGQGLQFLFEYFSETQRNKGNFPGRFSGRQFSNSRSEMNVSTLELGDSALYLCASSLDVLGTEAFFGQGTRLTVV.

The genes are TRBV10-3 and TRBJ2-2; TRBD1 matches at 9 bases. This CDR3 is 20 amino acids long. Trimming took 6 bases from V and 2 from J; bases not matched to a gene: 19. Germline loops: CDR1 ENHRY, CDR2 SYGVKD. The CDR3 here is CAIRPVPGTGNTPNTGELFF. The CDR3 bases are TGTGCCATCAGGCCTGTTCCCGGGACAGGGAATACGCCTAACACCGGGGAGCTGTTTTTT.

This chain connects TRBV7-6 to TRBJ2-7; 9 bases match TRBD1. CDR1 SGHVS and CDR2 FNYEAQ come from the germline V gene. The junction had 13 bases not matched to a gene; V was cut back by 1 base and J by 6 bases. This CDR3 has 17 residues. The CDR3, as DNA: TGTGCCAGCAGCTTAGGGGGGATTCCGGGACAGGGCGGCGAGCAGTACTTC. This codes for CASSLGGIPGQGGEQYF.

The chain is built from TRBV4-1 and TRBJ2-7; TRBD2 matches at 8 bases. The CDR3 runs 15 residues. J gave up 4 bases and V 4 bases, and 9 bases lay outside the gene matches. The germline gives CDR1 MGHRA, CDR2 YSYEKL. This CDR3 is CASSPGGGLGYEQYF. The CDR3 nucleotides read TGCGCCAGCAGCCCCGGGGGGGGGTTGGGGTACGAGCAGTACTTC.

The chain couples TRBV2 to TRBJ2-7; 9 nucleotides agree with TRBD1. V lost 8 bases and J lost 1; bases outside the gene matches: 9. Per germline, CDR1 SNHLY and CDR2 FYNNEI. The CDR3 has 15 residues. The CDR3 DNA reads TGTGCCAGCGGCCGGGACAGGGTAGGTTCCTACGAGCAGTACTTC. Translation: CASGRDRVGSYEQYF. Full variable domain (rest looked up from reference TRBV2 and TRBJ2-7): EPEVTQTPSHQVTQMGQEVILRCVPISNHLYFYWYRQILGQKVEFLVSFYNNEISEKSEIFDDQFSVERPDGSNFTLKIRSTKLEDSAMYFCASGRDRVGSYEQYFGPGTRLTVT.